The clone carrying this T cell receptor beta chain has a handful of counts. The target antigen is unknown. The sample is drawn from a study of T cell responses to AZD1222 COVID-19 vaccine. General study results and limits: Clonal diversity may have been underestimated, and the donors were mostly white British, with more females than males. Baseline serostatus was positive in only six AZD1222 recipients.

Profiled with immunoSEQ multiplex PCR; TCRdb holds only in-frame clones, not every one. The sample consists of around 80,000 clones, 75% to 90% of them appearing once. Germline CDR1 MDHEN, CDR2 SYDVKM. The CDR3 loop spans 15 amino acids. Trimming pared 3 bases from V and 4 bases from J, leaving 13 bases between. The chain carries TRBV28 and TRBJ1-5, with D possibly TRBD1 on 5 matching bases. Sequences were derived from peripheral blood, sampled 28 days after the second AZD1222 dose. The receptor comes from an adult who received the AZD1222 COVID-19 vaccine. The CDR3 loop is CASSFPPGQNQPQHF. CDR3 coding DNA: TGTGCCAGCAGTTTCCCCCCGGGGCAAAATCAGCCCCAGCATTTT.